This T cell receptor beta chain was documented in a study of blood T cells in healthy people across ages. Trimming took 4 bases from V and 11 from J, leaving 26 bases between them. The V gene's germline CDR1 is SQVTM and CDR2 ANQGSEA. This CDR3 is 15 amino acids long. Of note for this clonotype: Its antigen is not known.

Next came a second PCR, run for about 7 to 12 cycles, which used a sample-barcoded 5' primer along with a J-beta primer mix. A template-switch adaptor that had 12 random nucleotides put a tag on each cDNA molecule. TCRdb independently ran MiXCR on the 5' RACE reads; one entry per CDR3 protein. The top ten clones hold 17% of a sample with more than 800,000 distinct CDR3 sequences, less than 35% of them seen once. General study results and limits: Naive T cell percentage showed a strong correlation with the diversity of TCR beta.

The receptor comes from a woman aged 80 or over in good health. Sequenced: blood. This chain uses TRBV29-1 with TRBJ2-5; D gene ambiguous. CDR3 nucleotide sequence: TGCAGCGTTGCGGCAGGTTATTCTTCCTACAATGAGCAGTACTTC. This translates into CSVAAGYSSYNEQYF.